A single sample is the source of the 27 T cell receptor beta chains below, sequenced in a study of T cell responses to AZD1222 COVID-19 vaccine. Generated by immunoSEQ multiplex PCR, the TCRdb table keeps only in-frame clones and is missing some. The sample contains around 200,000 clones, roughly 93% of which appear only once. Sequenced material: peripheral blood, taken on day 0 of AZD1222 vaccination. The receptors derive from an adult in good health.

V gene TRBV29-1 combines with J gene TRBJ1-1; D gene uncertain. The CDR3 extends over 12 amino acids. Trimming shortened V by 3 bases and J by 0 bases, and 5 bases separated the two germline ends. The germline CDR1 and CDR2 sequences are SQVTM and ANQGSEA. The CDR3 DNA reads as TGCAGCGTTGAGGGTCTGAACACTGAAGCTTTCTTT. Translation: CSVEGLNTEAFF.

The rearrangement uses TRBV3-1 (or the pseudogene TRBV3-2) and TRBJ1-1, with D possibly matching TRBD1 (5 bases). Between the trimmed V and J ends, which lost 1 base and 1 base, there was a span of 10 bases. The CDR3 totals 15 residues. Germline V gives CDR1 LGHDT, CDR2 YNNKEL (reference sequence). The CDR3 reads CASSQVRGANTEAFF. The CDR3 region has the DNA TGTGCCAGCAGCCAAGTTCGAGGGGCGAACACTGAAGCTTTCTTT.

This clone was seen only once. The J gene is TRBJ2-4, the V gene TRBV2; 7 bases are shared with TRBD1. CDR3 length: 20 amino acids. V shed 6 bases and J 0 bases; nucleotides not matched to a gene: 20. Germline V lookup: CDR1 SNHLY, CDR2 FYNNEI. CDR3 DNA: TGTGCCAGCAGGACCGGGACAGAGCCTTGGGCCGGCTTAGCCAAAAACATTCAGTACTTC. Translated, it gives CASRTGTEPWAGLAKNIQYF.

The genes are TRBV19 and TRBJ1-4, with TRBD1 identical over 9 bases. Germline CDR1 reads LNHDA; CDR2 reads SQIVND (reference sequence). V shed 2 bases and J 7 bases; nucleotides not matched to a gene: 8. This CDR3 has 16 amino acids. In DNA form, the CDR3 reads TGTGCCAGTAGTATAAACCCGGGACAGGGAGGTGAAAAACTGTTTTTT. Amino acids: CASSINPGQGGEKLFF.

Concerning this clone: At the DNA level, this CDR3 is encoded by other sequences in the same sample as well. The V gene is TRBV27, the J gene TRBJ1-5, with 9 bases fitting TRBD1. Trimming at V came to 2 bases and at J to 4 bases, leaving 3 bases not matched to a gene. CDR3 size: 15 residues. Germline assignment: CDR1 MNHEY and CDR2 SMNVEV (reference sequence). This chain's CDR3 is CASSLGTGRNQPQHF. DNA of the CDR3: TGTGCCAGCAGTTTAGGGACAGGGCGTAATCAGCCCCAGCATTTT.

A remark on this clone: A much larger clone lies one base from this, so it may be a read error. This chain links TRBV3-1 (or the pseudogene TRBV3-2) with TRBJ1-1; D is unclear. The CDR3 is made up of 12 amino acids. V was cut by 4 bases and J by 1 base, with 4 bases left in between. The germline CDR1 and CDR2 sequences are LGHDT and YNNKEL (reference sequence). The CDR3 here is CASSLGNTEAFF. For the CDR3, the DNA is TGTGCCAGCAGCCTGGGGAACACTGAAGCTTTCTTT.

CDR3 loop: CASSNPLEIPQYF. Written as DNA, the CDR3 is TGTGCCAGCAGCAACCCCTTGGAGATTCCGCAGTATTTT. This chain uses TRBV6-2 or TRBV6-3 with TRBJ2-3; D gene ambiguous. Trimming shortened V by 6 bases and J by 10 bases, and 17 bases separated the two germline ends. The CDR3 sequence is 13 residues long. The V gene's germline CDR1 is MNHEY and CDR2 SVGEGT.

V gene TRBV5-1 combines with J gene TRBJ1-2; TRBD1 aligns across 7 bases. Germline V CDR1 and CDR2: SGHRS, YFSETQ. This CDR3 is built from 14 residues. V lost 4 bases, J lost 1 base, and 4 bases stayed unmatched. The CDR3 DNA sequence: TGCGCCAGCAGCCCGGACAGGCGTAACTATGGCTACACCTTC. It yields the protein CASSPDRRNYGYTF.

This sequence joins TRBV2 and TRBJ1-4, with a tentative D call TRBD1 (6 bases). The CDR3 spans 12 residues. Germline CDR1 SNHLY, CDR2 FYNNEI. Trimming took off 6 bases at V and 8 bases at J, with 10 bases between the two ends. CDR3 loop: CASSGGAEKLFF. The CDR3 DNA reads TGTGCCAGCAGCGGGGGCGCCGAAAAACTGTTTTTT.

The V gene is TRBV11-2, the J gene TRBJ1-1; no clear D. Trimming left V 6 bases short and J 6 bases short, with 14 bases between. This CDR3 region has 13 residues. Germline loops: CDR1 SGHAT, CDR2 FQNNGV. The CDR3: CASRRPGGPEAFF. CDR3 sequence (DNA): TGTGCCAGCAGGCGTCCGGGCGGCCCTGAAGCTTTCTTT.

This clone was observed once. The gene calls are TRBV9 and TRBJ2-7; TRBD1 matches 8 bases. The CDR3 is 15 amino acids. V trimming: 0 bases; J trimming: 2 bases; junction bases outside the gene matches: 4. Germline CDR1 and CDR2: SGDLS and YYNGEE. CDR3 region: CASSVAATGAYEQYF. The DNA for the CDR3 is TGTGCCAGCAGCGTAGCTGCGACAGGGGCCTACGAGCAGTACTTC. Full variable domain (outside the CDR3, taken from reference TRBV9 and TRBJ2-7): DSGVTQTPKHLITATGQRVTLRCSPRSGDLSVYWYQQSLDQGLQFLIQYYNGEERAKGNILERFSAQQFPDLHSELNLSSLELGDSALYFCASSVAATGAYEQYFGPGTRLTVT.

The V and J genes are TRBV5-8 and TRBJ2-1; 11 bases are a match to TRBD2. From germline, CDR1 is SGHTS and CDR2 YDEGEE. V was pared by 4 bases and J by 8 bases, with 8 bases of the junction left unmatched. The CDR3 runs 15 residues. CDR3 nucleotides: TGTGCCAGCAGCACCGGGACTAGCGGCCTCGATGAGCAGTTCTTC. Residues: CASSTGTSGLDEQFF.

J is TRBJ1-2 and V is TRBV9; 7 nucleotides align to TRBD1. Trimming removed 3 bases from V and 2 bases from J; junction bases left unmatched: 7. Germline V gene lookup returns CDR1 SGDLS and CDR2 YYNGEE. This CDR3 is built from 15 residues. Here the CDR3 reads CASSAWGTDNYGYTF. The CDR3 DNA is TGTGCCAGCAGCGCCTGGGGGACAGACAACTATGGCTACACCTTC.

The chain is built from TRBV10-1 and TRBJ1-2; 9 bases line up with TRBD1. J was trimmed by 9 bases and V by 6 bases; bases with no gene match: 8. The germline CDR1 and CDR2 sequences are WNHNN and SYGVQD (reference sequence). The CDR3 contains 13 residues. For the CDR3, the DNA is TGCGCCAGCAGGACGGGGGACAGGGTGAGCTACACCTTC. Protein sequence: CASRTGDRVSYTF.

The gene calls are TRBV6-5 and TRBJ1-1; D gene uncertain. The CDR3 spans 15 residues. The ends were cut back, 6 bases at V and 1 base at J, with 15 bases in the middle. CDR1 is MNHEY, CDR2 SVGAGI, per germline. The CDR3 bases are TGTGCCAGCAGCCGGTCGGGCGGGCCGAACACTGAAGCTTTCTTT. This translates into CASSRSGGPNTEAFF.

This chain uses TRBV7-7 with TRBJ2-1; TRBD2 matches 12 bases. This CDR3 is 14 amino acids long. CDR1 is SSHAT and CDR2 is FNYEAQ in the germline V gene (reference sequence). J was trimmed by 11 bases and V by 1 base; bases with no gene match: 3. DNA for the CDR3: TGTGCCAGCAGCTTAGGACTAGCGGGAGTGAAGCAGTTCTTC. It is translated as CASSLGLAGVKQFF.

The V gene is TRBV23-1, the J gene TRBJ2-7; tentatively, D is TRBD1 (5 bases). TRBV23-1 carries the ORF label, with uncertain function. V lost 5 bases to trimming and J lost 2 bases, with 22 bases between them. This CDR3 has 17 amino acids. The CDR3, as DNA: TGCGCCAGCAGTAAGGGGTTCTTCGACTCATCCACCTACGAGCAGTACTTC. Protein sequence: CASSKGFFDSSTYEQYF.

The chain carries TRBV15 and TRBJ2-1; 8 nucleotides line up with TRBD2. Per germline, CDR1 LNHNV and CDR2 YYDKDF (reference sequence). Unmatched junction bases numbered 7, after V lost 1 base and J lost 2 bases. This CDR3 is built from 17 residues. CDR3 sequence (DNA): TGTGCCACCAGCAGAGTCCCAGCGGGGGTTACCTACAATGAGCAGTTCTTC. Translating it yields CATSRVPAGVTYNEQFF.

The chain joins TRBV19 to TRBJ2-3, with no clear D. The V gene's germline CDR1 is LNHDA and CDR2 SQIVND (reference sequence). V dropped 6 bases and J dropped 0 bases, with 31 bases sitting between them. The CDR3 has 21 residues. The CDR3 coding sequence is TGTGCCAGTAGGAAAAATCGAATACCCGTGCTGGCAGCCACTAGCACAGATACGCAGTATTTT. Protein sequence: CASRKNRIPVLAATSTDTQYF.

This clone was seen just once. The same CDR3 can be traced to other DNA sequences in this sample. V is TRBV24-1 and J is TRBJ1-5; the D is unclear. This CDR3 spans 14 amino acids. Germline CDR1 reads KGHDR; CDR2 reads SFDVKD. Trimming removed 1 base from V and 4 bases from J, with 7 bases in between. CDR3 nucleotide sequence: TGTGCCACCAGTGATTTTTCGGGGAATCAGCCCCAGCATTTT. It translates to CATSDFSGNQPQHF.

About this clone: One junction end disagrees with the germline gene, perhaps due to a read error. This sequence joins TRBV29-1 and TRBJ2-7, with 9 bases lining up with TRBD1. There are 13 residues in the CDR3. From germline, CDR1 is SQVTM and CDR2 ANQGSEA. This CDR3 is CSVDGTGGYGQYF. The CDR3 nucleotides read TGCAGCGTTGATGGTACAGGGGGCTACGGGCAGTACTTC.

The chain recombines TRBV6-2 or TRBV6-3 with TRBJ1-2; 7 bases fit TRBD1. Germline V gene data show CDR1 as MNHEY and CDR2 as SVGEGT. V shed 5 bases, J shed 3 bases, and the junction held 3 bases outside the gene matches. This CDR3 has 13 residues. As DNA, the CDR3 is TGTGCCAGCAGTGACAGGGTATACTATGGCTACACCTTC. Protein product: CASSDRVYYGYTF.

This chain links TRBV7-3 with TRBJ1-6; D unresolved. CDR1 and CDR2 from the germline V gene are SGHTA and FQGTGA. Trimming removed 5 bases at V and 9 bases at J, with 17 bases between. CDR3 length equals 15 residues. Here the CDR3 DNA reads TGTGCCAGCAGCCAAACACAGAATAGCGGTTCACCCCTCCACTTT. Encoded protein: CASSQTQNSGSPLHF. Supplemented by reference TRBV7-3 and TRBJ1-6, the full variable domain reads GAGVSQTPSNKVTEKGKYVELRCDPISGHTALYWYRQSLGQGPEFLIYFQGTGAADDSGLPNDRFFAVRPEGSVSTLKIQRTERGDSAVYLCASSQTQNSGSPLHFGNGTRLTVT.

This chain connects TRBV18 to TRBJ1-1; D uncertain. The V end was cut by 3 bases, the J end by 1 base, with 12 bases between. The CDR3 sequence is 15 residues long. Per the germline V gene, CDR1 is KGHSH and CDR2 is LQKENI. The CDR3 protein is CASSPQFNRNTEAFF. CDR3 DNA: TGTGCCAGCTCACCGCAATTCAACAGGAACACTGAAGCTTTCTTT.

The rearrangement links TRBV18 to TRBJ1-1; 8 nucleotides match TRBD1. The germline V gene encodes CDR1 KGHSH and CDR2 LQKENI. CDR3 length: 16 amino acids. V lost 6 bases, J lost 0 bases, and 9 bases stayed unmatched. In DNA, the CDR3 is TGTGCCAGCTCGCCCGGGACAGGCAAAATGAACACTGAAGCTTTCTTT. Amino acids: CASSPGTGKMNTEAFF.

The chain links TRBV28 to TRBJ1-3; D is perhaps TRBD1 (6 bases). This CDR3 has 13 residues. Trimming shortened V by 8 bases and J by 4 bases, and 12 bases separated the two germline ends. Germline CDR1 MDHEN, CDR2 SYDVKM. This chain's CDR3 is CASWSGVGNTIYF. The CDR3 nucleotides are TGTGCCAGCTGGTCAGGGGTAGGAAACACCATATATTTT.

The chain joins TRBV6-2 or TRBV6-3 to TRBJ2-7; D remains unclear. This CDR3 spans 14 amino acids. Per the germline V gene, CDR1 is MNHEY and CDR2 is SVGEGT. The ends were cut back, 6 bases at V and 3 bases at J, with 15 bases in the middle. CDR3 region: CASSVASRYYEQYF. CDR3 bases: TGTGCCAGCAGCGTGGCCTCTCGCTACTACGAGCAGTACTTC.